This T cell receptor (beta chain) was captured in a study of glioma-infiltrating T cells after dendritic cell vaccination. Notes on the study in general: TCR clonality showed no direct relationship with survival.

The immunoSEQ assay amplified TCRB CDR3 from up to 2 ug DNA. Profiling relied on immunoSEQ multiplex PCR, and the TCRdb table lists in-frame clones only, not all of them. The sample has about 65,000 clones, around nine tenths seen once. Of note for this clone: The target antigen is unknown.

Noted time point: after dendritic cell vaccination, including at tumor progression/relapse. The sample was blood, taken after dendritic cell vaccination. This TCR was recovered from a human donor with glioblastoma.

CDR3 sequence reads: CASSGTAPNSLEQYF. The DNA of the CDR3 is TGTGCCAGCAGCGGGACAGCACCTAACTCCCTCGAGCAGTACTTC. The chain is built from TRBV9 and TRBJ2-7; D may be TRBD1 (6 bases). Per germline, CDR1 SGDLS and CDR2 YYNGEE. The V and J ends lost 3 bases and 6 bases respectively, with 19 bases between them. This CDR3 spans 15 amino acids.